What follows are 24 T cell receptor beta chains derived from one specimen sequenced in a study of beta chain features in type 1 diabetes. Expressed TCRB transcripts were sequenced because the isolated RNA had all been reverse transcribed beforehand. Measured with immunoSEQ multiplex PCR; TCRdb has only the in-frame clones, and not every one. The sample shows under 300,000 clones, 27% of them seen only once. The specimen was central memory CD4+ T cells from blood. The origin of the receptors is a man under 40 in good health.

The sample holds a few counts of this clone. V and J are TRBV6-5 and TRBJ2-7; D gene unclear. Germline assignment: CDR1 MNHEY and CDR2 SVGAGI. This CDR3 has 15 residues. Trimming left V 4 bases short and J 0 bases short, with 13 bases between. CDR3 nucleotides: TGTGCCAGCAGTTCCCTACCGCAGGCCTCCTACGAGCAGTACTTC. As protein: CASSSLPQASYEQYF.

The rearrangement uses TRBV19 and TRBJ2-1; 8 nucleotides line up with TRBD1. J gave up 2 bases and V 6 bases, and 3 bases lay outside the gene matches. Germline CDR1 LNHDA, CDR2 SQIVND (reference sequence). CDR3 length: 14 residues. This CDR3 is CASSPGGTYNEQFF. As DNA, the CDR3 is TGTGCCAGTAGCCCAGGGGGCACCTACAATGAGCAGTTCTTC.

This clone appeared once. The J gene is TRBJ1-4, the V gene TRBV6-1; no definite D call. The CDR3 runs to 16 residues. Germline lookup yields CDR1 MNHNS and CDR2 SASEGT. The ends were cut back, 3 bases at V and 10 bases at J, with 21 bases in the middle. The CDR3 sequence is CASSDTFGLTGVKLFF. DNA for the CDR3: TGTGCCAGCAGTGACACGTTTGGTCTGACTGGTGTAAAACTGTTTTTT.

Only a few counts were recorded for this clone. The chain recombines TRBV25-1 with TRBJ2-5; D is unresolved. The V end lost 3 bases, the J end lost 3 bases, and 11 bases lay between the germline ends. The CDR3 is made up of 14 amino acids. In germline, CDR1 is MGHDK, CDR2 SYGVNS. The DNA for the CDR3 is TGTGCCAGCAGTGACCCTTACCTCGAAGAGACCCAGTACTTC. Its protein is CASSDPYLEETQYF.

This clone occurred a few times. The rearrangement uses TRBV30 and TRBJ1-5; no clear D gene. Trimming shortened V by 3 bases and J by 6 bases, and 15 bases separated the two germline ends. Germline CDR1 and CDR2: GTSNPN and SVGIG (reference sequence). The CDR3 runs to 14 residues. The CDR3 coding sequence is TGTGCCTGGAGCTCCACTTGGGGAGGTCAGCCCCAGCATTTT. It codes for CAWSSTWGGQPQHF.

This clone has a handful of counts. The gene calls are TRBV6-6 and TRBJ1-2; TRBD1 is a possible D gene (6 bases). The V and J ends lost 2 bases and 4 bases respectively, with 17 bases between them. There are 16 residues in the CDR3. In germline, CDR1 is MNHNY, CDR2 SVGAGI (reference sequence). CDR3 nucleotides: TGTGCCAGCAGTTACCCGATCAATACAGGGAGCTATGGCTACACCTTC. Its protein is CASSYPINTGSYGYTF.

This sequence joins TRBV5-4 and TRBJ1-1; D is unclear. Trimming stripped 0 bases from V and 2 bases from J, with 5 bases between. From germline, CDR1 is SGHNT and CDR2 YYREEE (reference sequence). The CDR3 covers 13 residues. This chain's CDR3 is CASSLDSNTEAFF. The CDR3 DNA reads TGTGCCAGCAGCTTGGACAGTAACACTGAAGCTTTCTTT.

This clone was counted a few times. J is TRBJ2-2 and V is TRBV7-9, with D perhaps being TRBD1 or TRBD2 (5 bases each). This CDR3 region has 16 residues. Between the trimmed V and J ends, which lost 4 bases and 0 bases, there was a span of 12 bases. CDR1 and CDR2 from the germline V gene are SEHNR and FQNEAQ (reference sequence). CDR3 amino acids: CASSSGPTANTGELFF. In nucleotides, the CDR3 is TGTGCCAGCAGCTCGGGACCGACCGCGAACACCGGGGAGCTGTTTTTT. Full variable domain (missing parts from reference TRBV7-9 and TRBJ2-2): DTGVSQNPRHKITKRGQNVTFRCDPISEHNRLYWYRQTLGQGPEFLTYFQNEAQLEKSRLLSDRFSAERPKGSFSTLEIQRTEQGDSAMYLCASSSGPTANTGELFFGEGSRLTVL.

The rearrangement uses TRBV30 and TRBJ1-4; 8 bases map to TRBD1. CDR1 and CDR2 from the germline V gene are GTSNPN and SVGIG (reference sequence). This CDR3 region has 14 residues. The trim removed 1 base at V and 8 bases at J, leaving 6 bases unmatched. CDR3: CAWSAGTGGEKLFF. The CDR3, as DNA: TGTGCCTGGAGTGCCGGGACAGGTGGAGAAAAACTGTTTTTT.

This clone was recorded at least ten times. This rearrangement joins TRBV28 to TRBJ2-1; no firm D call. The CDR3 is 13 residues long. Germline CDR1 is MDHEN and CDR2 is SYDVKM. The V end lost 0 bases, the J end lost 3 bases, and 3 bases lay between the germline ends. This CDR3 is CASSLWDYNEQFF. CDR3 nucleotides: TGTGCCAGCAGTTTATGGGACTACAATGAGCAGTTCTTC.

V gene TRBV4-1 combines with J gene TRBJ2-5, with D unclear. Near its end, the DNA agrees better with TRBJ2-7, so the J call may be wrong. The germline V gene has CDR1 MGHRA and CDR2 YSYEKL. This CDR3 spans 15 amino acids. CDR3 region: CASSQDQRFSDEQYF. As DNA, the CDR3 is TGCGCCAGCAGCCAAGATCAAAGGTTCTCTGACGAGCAGTACTTC.

This clone appeared a few times. CDR3 residues: CSVGENSNQPQHF. In DNA form, the CDR3 reads TGCAGCGTTGGGGAAAATAGCAATCAGCCCCAGCATTTT. V is TRBV29-1 and J is TRBJ1-5; unclear D gene. Deletions cut 4 bases from V and 0 bases from J, with 7 bases between. CDR1 is SQVTM, CDR2 ANQGSEA, per germline. The CDR3 spans 13 residues.

The chain has TRBV25-1 and TRBJ1-6, with D possibly TRBD1 on 6 matching bases. Germline V gene data show CDR1 as MGHDK and CDR2 as SYGVNS. The CDR3 consists of 14 residues. V lost 1 base and J 7 bases, leaving 8 bases between the germline ends. CDR3 amino acids: CASSESGGNSPLHF. Here the CDR3 DNA reads TGTGCCAGCAGTGAATCGGGGGGCAATTCACCCCTCCACTTT.

The sample holds one count of this clone. This chain links TRBV5-4 with TRBJ1-2; no clear D gene. CDR3 length: 14 residues. Trimming took 0 bases from V and 4 from J, leaving 10 bases between them. CDR1 and CDR2 (germline): SGHNT, YYREEE (reference sequence). CDR3 region: CASSLDGRPYGYTF. Written as DNA, the CDR3 is TGTGCCAGCAGCTTGGATGGACGACCCTATGGCTACACCTTC.

This clone showed up just a few times. This chain links TRBV7-2 with TRBJ2-7; 13 positions agree with TRBD2. With V trimmed by 5 bases and J by 7 bases, 2 bases remained unmatched. Per the germline V gene, CDR1 is SGHTA and CDR2 is FQGNSA. The CDR3 sequence is 13 residues long. CDR3 sequence reads: CASSAGLAGEQYF. In nucleotides, the CDR3 is TGTGCCAGCAGCGCGGGACTAGCGGGGGAGCAGTACTTC.

The chain uses TRBV6-5 and TRBJ2-1, with D perhaps matching TRBD2 (5 bases). CDR3 length: 12 residues. The ends were cut back, 1 base at V and 8 bases at J, with 6 bases in the middle. The V gene's germline CDR1 is MNHEY and CDR2 SVGAGI. The CDR3 sequence is CASSYWGDEQFF. For the CDR3, the DNA is TGTGCCAGCAGTTACTGGGGAGATGAGCAGTTCTTC.

This clone has more than one count but fewer than ten. The chain couples TRBV5-1 to TRBJ2-3, with D tentatively TRBD1 (6 bases). This CDR3 spans 15 amino acids. The V end lost 0 bases, the J end lost 0 bases, and 8 bases lay between the germline ends. The germline V gene has CDR1 SGHRS and CDR2 YFSETQ. The CDR3 here is CASSLVGQSTDTQYF. CDR3 sequence (DNA): TGCGCCAGCAGCTTGGTCGGACAGAGCACAGATACGCAGTATTTT.

The V call is TRBV7-2, the J call TRBJ2-7; unclear D gene. V lost 3 bases, J lost 3 bases, and 9 bases lay in between. The CDR3 covers 13 residues. CDR1 is SGHTA and CDR2 is FQGNSA in the germline V gene. The CDR3 coding sequence is TGTGCCAGCAGCTTTGGATCCTACTACGAGCAGTACTTC. It specifies CASSFGSYYEQYF.

This clone was counted once. V is TRBV30 and J is TRBJ2-7; a possible D gene is TRBD2 (5 bases). The CDR3 length is 13 residues. V lost 0 bases and J lost 3, with 9 bases in between. Germline CDR1 and CDR2: GTSNPN and SVGIG (reference sequence). The CDR3 region has the DNA TGTGCCTGGAGTGTACTCGGGGTCTACGAGCAGTACTTC. Protein: CAWSVLGVYEQYF.

This clone was seen ten or more times. V gene TRBV7-9 combines with J gene TRBJ2-1; D possibly corresponds to TRBD1 (5 bases). Looked up from germline, CDR1 is SEHNR and CDR2 is FQNEAQ (reference sequence). CDR3 length: 15 residues. Trimming took off 4 bases at V and 8 bases at J, with 18 bases between the two ends. The CDR3 is CASSSQGFSSDEQFF. The CDR3 DNA reads TGTGCCAGCAGCTCCCAGGGATTTAGTTCGGATGAGCAGTTCTTC.

This clone appeared a few times. The CDR3 sequence is CASSPGLAGAAGANVLTF. The CDR3, as DNA: TGTGCCAGCAGCCCCGGACTAGCGGGAGCTGCTGGGGCCAACGTCCTGACTTTC. The chain combines TRBV7-9 with TRBJ2-6, with 13 bases identical to TRBD2. V dropped 5 bases and J dropped 2; count of bases not matched to a gene: 6. The CDR3 has 18 residues. CDR1 is SEHNR and CDR2 is FQNEAQ in the germline V gene (reference sequence).

This clone was seen at least ten times. The identical CDR3 is also encoded by other nucleotide sequences in the sample. The rearrangement joins TRBV4-2 to TRBJ1-2; D possibly corresponds to TRBD1 (6 bases). Trimming removed 1 base at V and 2 bases at J, with 11 bases between. Germline CDR1 is LGHNA and CDR2 is YNFKEQ. This CDR3 region has 15 residues. CDR3 loop: CASSQGGGLNYGYTF. CDR3 coding DNA: TGTGCCAGCAGCCAAGGTGGGGGGCTAAACTATGGCTACACCTTC.

The sample holds a few counts of this clone. The rearrangement links TRBV15 to TRBJ2-7; no reliable D call. Germline CDR1 is LNHNV and CDR2 is YYDKDF (reference sequence). The CDR3 loop spans 16 amino acids. Trimming removed 3 bases from V and 4 bases from J, with 19 bases in between. The DNA for the CDR3 is TGTGCCACCAGCAGGGGCTGGGGAAATGGGGAATACGAGCAGTACTTC. The encoded protein is CATSRGWGNGEYEQYF.

This chain joins TRBV28 and TRBJ2-5, with D perhaps TRBD1 (6 bases). CDR1 MDHEN and CDR2 SYDVKM come from the germline V gene. The CDR3 has 14 residues. Trimming cost V 5 bases and J 3 bases, with 13 bases left between them. CDR3 protein: CASSPQGREETQYF. CDR3 sequence (DNA): TGTGCCAGCAGTCCACAGGGCCGGGAAGAGACCCAGTACTTC.